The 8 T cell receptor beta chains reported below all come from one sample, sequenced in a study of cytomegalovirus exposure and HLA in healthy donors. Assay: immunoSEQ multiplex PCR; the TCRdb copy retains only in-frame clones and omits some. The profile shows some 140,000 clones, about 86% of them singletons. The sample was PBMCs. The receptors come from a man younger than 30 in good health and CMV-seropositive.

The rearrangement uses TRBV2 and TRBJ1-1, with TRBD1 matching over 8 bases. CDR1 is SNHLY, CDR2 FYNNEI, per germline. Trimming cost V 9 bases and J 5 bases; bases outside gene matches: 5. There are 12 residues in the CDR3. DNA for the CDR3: TGTGCCAGACAGGGGGTTGATACTGAAGCTTTCTTT. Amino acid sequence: CARQGVDTEAFF.

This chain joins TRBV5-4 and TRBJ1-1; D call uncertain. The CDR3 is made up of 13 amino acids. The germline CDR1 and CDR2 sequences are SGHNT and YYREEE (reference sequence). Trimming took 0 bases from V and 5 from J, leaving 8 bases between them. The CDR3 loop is CASSLDRWTEAFF. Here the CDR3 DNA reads TGTGCCAGCAGCTTGGACAGATGGACTGAAGCTTTCTTT.

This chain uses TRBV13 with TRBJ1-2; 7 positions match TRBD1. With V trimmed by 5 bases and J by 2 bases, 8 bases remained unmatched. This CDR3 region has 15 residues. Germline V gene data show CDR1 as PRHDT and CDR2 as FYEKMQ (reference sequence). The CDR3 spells CASSDTGTENYGYTF. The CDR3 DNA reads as TGTGCCAGCAGCGATACCGGGACAGAGAACTATGGCTACACCTTC.

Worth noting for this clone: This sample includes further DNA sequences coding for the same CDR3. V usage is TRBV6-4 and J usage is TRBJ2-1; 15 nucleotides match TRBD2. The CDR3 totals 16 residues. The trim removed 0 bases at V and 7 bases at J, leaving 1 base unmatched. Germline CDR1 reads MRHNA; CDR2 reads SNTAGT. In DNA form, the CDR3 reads TGTGCCAGCAGTGACTCAGGGACTAGCGGGAGGAATGAGCAGTTCTTC. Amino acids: CASSDSGTSGRNEQFF.

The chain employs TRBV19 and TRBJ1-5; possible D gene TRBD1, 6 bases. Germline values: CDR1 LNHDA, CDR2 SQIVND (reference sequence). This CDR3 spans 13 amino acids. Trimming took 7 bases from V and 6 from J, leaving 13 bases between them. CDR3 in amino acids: CASTARGIQPQHF. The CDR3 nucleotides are TGTGCCAGTACCGCCAGGGGTATTCAGCCCCAGCATTTT.

CDR3 protein: CASSQGQTNYGYTF. For the CDR3, the DNA is TGCGCCAGCAGCCAGGGACAGACTAACTATGGCTACACCTTC. The chain joins TRBV5-1 to TRBJ1-2; 7 bases are shared with TRBD1. The CDR3 is 14 residues long. V was clipped by 4 bases and J by 0 bases; unmatched bases: 3. CDR1 and CDR2 from the germline V gene are SGHRS and YFSETQ. The whole variable domain, remainder taken from reference TRBV5-1 and TRBJ1-2, is KAGVTQTPRYLIKTRGQQVTLSCSPISGHRSVSWYQQTPGQGLQFLFEYFSETQRNKGNFPGRFSGRQFSNSRSEMNVSTLELGDSALYLCASSQGQTNYGYTFGSGTRLTVV.

The CDR3 DNA is TGCGCCAGCAGCCTTAAGACTAGCGGCCCGAGCTCTGGGGCCAACGTCCTGACTTTC. Residues: CASSLKTSGPSSGANVLTF. The rearrangement uses TRBV5-1 and TRBJ2-6; TRBD2 matches at 9 bases. Germline V lookup: CDR1 SGHRS, CDR2 YFSETQ. There are 19 residues in the CDR3. Trimming cost V 4 bases and J 0 bases; bases outside gene matches: 11.

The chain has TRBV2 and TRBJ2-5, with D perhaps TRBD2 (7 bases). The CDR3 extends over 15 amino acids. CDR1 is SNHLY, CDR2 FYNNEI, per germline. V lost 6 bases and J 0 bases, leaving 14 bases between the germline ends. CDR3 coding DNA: TGTGCCAGCAGGGGGGGGGCAGAGAACCAAGAGACCCAGTACTTC. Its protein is CASRGGAENQETQYF.